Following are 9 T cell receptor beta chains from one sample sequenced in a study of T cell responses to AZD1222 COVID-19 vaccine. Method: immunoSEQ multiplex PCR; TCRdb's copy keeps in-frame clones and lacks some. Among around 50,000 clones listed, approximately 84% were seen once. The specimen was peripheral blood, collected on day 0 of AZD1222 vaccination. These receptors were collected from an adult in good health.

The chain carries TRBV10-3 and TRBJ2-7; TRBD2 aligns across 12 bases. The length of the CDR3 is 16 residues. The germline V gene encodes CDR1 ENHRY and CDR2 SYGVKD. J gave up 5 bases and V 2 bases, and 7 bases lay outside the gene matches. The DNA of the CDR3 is TGTGCCATCAGTGAGCTGAGGACTAGCGGGGTCGACGAGCAGTACTTC. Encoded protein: CAISELRTSGVDEQYF.

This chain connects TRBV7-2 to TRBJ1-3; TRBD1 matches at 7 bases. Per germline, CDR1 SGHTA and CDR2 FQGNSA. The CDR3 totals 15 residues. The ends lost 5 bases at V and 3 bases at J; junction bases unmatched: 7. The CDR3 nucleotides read TGTGCCAGCAGCCTGTCAGGGGGTGATGGAAACACCATATATTTT. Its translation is CASSLSGGDGNTIYF.

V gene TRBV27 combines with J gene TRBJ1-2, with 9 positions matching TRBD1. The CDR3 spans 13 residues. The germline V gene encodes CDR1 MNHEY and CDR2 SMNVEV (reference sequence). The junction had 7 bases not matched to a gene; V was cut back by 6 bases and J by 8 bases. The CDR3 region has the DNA TGTGCCAGCAGGCAACAGGGGGCGGGCGGCTACACCTTC. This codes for CASRQQGAGGYTF.

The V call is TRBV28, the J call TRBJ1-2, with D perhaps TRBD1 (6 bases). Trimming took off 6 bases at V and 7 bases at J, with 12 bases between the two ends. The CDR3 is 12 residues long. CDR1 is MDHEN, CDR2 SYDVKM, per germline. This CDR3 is CASRQGAGGYTF. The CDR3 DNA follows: TGTGCCAGCAGACAGGGCGCGGGTGGCTACACCTTC.

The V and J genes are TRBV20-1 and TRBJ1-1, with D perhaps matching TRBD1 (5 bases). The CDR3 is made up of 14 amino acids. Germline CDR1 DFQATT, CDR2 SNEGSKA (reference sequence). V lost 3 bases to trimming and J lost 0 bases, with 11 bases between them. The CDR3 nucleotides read TGCAGTGCTAGTGGGGACCTAATGAACACTGAAGCTTTCTTT. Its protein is CSASGDLMNTEAFF.

The CDR3 protein is CASSPALAVSYSTDTQYF. The CDR3 nucleotides read TGCGCCAGCAGTCCCGCGCTAGCGGTGAGCTATAGCACAGATACGCAGTATTTT. The chain combines TRBV5-1 with TRBJ2-3; 7 nucleotides align to TRBD2. The germline CDR1 and CDR2 sequences are SGHRS and YFSETQ. This CDR3 comprises 18 residues. The trim removed 5 bases at V and 0 bases at J, leaving 15 bases unmatched.

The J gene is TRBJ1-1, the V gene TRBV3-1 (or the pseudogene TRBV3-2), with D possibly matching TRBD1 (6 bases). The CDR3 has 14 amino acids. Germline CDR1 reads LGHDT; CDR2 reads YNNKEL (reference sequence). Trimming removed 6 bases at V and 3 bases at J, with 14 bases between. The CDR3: CASRVMTGDTEAFF. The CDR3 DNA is TGTGCCAGCAGGGTGATGACAGGAGACACTGAAGCTTTCTTT.

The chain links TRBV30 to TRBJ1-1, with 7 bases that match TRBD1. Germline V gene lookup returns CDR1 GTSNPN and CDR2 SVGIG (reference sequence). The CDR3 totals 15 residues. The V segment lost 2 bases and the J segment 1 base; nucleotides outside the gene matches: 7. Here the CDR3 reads CAWSWKTGWNTEAFF. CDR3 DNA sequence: TGTGCCTGGAGTTGGAAGACAGGGTGGAACACTGAAGCTTTCTTT.

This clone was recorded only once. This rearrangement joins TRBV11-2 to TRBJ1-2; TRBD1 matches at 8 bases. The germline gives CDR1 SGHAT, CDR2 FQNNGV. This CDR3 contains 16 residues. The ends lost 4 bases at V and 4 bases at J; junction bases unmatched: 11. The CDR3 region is CASSSLRGRKGYGYTF. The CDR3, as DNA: TGTGCCAGCAGCTCCCTCAGGGGGCGAAAAGGCTATGGCTACACCTTC.